This is a list of T cell receptor beta chains from one sample in a study of T-cell memory formation after mild COVID-19. One entry per CDR3 protein results from TCRdb running MiXCR on the 5' RACE reads. The data show more than 120,000 distinct CDR3 sequences, approximately 21% seen once. The sample was PBMCs or a T cell subset sorted from them (not recorded which). These receptors all come from an adult woman who had mild COVID-19 (a few samples of this study predate the infection). Cell type and time point are not known. The CDR3 runs from the conserved cysteine through the conserved F or W. Fields, in order: J gene, clone size, V gene, D gene, CDR3 protein, CDR3 DNA. D genes are given only for firm matches. The size of a clone is reported for some rows only, either as once, few or many, or as a class for expanded clones.

j_call: TRBJ2-3
clone_size: NA
v_call: TRBV7-3
d_call: TRBD2
cdr3_aa: CASSLFRSSGSIGTDTQYF
cdr3_nt: TGTGCCAGCAGCTTGTTTCGGTCTAGCGGGAGTATTGGTACAGATACGCAGTATTTT

j_call: TRBJ2-7
clone_size: many
v_call: TRBV19
d_call: TRBD2
cdr3_aa: CASASGGTYEQYF
cdr3_nt: TGTGCCTCAGCCTCGGGGGGAACCTACGAGCAGTACTTC

j_call: TRBJ2-3
clone_size: NA
v_call: TRBV7-8
d_call: NA
cdr3_aa: CASSQEGRTDTQYF
cdr3_nt: TGTGCCAGCAGCCAAGAGGGGCGGACAGATACGCAGTATTTT

j_call: TRBJ2-5
clone_size: NA
v_call: TRBV18
d_call: NA
cdr3_aa: CASSPSRETQYF
cdr3_nt: TGTGCCAGCTCACCAAGCCGGGAGACCCAGTACTTC

j_call: TRBJ2-3
clone_size: NA
v_call: TRBV25-1
d_call: TRBD2
cdr3_aa: CASIEGGVAGTDTQYF
cdr3_nt: TGTGCCAGCATCGAGGGGGGGGTAGCGGGAACAGATACGCAGTATTTT

j_call: TRBJ1-2
clone_size: few
v_call: TRBV6-2/TRBV6-3
d_call: TRBD1
cdr3_aa: CASSSSSRGLLGYTF
cdr3_nt: TGTGCCAGCAGTTCGTCGAGCAGGGGGCTCCTCGGCTACACCTTC

j_call: TRBJ2-5
clone_size: NA
v_call: TRBV7-2
d_call: NA
cdr3_aa: CASSLQYQETQYF
cdr3_nt: TGTGCCAGCAGCTTACAGTACCAAGAGACCCAGTACTTC

j_call: TRBJ2-5
clone_size: few
v_call: TRBV7-3
d_call: NA
cdr3_aa: CASSPGTSGTQYF
cdr3_nt: TGTGCCAGCAGCCCGGGGACCTCGGGGACCCAGTACTTC

j_call: TRBJ2-3
clone_size: few
v_call: TRBV20-1
d_call: NA
cdr3_aa: CSVGRAFTDTQYF
cdr3_nt: TGCAGTGTGGGTCGGGCATTCACAGATACGCAGTATTTT

j_call: TRBJ2-7
clone_size: few
v_call: TRBV7-2
d_call: NA
cdr3_aa: CASSLVQGISYEQYF
cdr3_nt: TGTGCCAGCAGCTTAGTCCAGGGGATCTCCTACGAGCAGTACTTC

j_call: TRBJ2-7
clone_size: few
v_call: TRBV20-1
d_call: NA
cdr3_aa: CSATNFQGFSYEQYF
cdr3_nt: TGCAGTGCTACCAACTTTCAAGGATTCTCGTACGAGCAGTACTTC

j_call: TRBJ2-1
clone_size: many
v_call: TRBV6-5
d_call: NA
cdr3_aa: CASRVRYPSYNEQFF
cdr3_nt: TGTGCCAGCAGGGTCAGGTACCCGTCCTACAATGAGCAGTTCTTC

j_call: TRBJ2-1
clone_size: NA
v_call: TRBV7-2
d_call: NA
cdr3_aa: CASSLDGVAPNEQFF
cdr3_nt: TGTGCCAGCAGCTTAGACGGGGTAGCGCCTAATGAGCAGTTCTTC

j_call: TRBJ2-1
clone_size: NA
v_call: TRBV21-1
d_call: NA
cdr3_aa: CASSRPRDRDLYNEQFF
cdr3_nt: TGTGCCAGCAGCAGGCCTCGGGACAGGGACCTATACAATGAGCAGTTCTTC

j_call: TRBJ2-3
clone_size: few
v_call: TRBV27
d_call: NA
cdr3_aa: CASSLGSRRTDTQYF
cdr3_nt: TGTGCCAGCAGTTTAGGGTCACGGAGGACAGATACGCAGTATTTT

j_call: TRBJ2-7
clone_size: many
v_call: TRBV7-2
d_call: NA
cdr3_aa: CASSPNYEQYF
cdr3_nt: TGTGCCAGCAGCCCAAACTACGAGCAGTACTTC

j_call: TRBJ2-7
clone_size: few
v_call: TRBV4-1
d_call: NA
cdr3_aa: CASSQDRAGSSYEQYF
cdr3_nt: TGCGCCAGCAGCCAAGATCGGGCAGGGAGCTCCTACGAGCAGTACTTC

j_call: TRBJ2-7
clone_size: few
v_call: TRBV6-5
d_call: TRBD2
cdr3_aa: CASSRTYSGSSYEQYF
cdr3_nt: TGTGCCAGCAGTCGCACCTATAGCGGGAGCTCCTACGAGCAGTACTTC

j_call: TRBJ1-1
clone_size: many
v_call: TRBV20-1
d_call: NA
cdr3_aa: CSAPRGGVSLGTEAFF
cdr3_nt: TGCAGTGCCCCGCGAGGGGGTGTATCTCTTGGCACTGAAGCTTTCTTT

j_call: TRBJ2-3
clone_size: NA
v_call: TRBV2
d_call: TRBD2
cdr3_aa: CASSAKGLAADTQYF
cdr3_nt: TGTGCCAGCAGCGCAAAGGGACTAGCGGCAGATACGCAGTATTTT

j_call: TRBJ2-1
clone_size: few
v_call: TRBV7-9
d_call: TRBD2
cdr3_aa: CASSSQGGASGSYNEQFF
cdr3_nt: TGTGCCAGCAGCTCACAAGGAGGGGCTAGCGGGTCCTACAATGAGCAGTTCTTC

j_call: TRBJ2-5
clone_size: NA
v_call: TRBV5-1
d_call: NA
cdr3_aa: CASSPTPGPQKETQYF
cdr3_nt: TGCGCCAGCAGCCCTACCCCGGGACCACAAAAAGAGACCCAGTACTTC

j_call: TRBJ2-1
clone_size: NA
v_call: TRBV10-3
d_call: NA
cdr3_aa: CAIKSSKSGSLHNEQFF
cdr3_nt: TGTGCCATCAAGAGTTCGAAGTCGGGATCCTTACACAATGAGCAGTTCTTC

j_call: TRBJ2-3
clone_size: few
v_call: TRBV7-2
d_call: TRBD2
cdr3_aa: CASSLVSSGGIPPF
cdr3_nt: TGTGCCAGCAGCTTAGTCTCGAGCGGGGGAATCCCCCCTTTT

j_call: TRBJ2-3
clone_size: NA
v_call: TRBV20-1
d_call: NA
cdr3_aa: CSQTGTRRDTQYF
cdr3_nt: TGCAGTCAAACTGGGACCAGGAGGGATACGCAGTATTTT

j_call: TRBJ2-5
clone_size: NA
v_call: TRBV12-3/TRBV12-4
d_call: NA
cdr3_aa: CASRNGVQETQYF
cdr3_nt: TGTGCCAGCAGGAACGGGGTCCAAGAGACCCAGTACTTC

j_call: TRBJ2-1
clone_size: NA
v_call: TRBV24-1
d_call: NA
cdr3_aa: CATSDPSGAIYNEQFF
cdr3_nt: TGTGCCACCAGTGACCCCTCGGGGGCTATCTACAATGAGCAGTTCTTC

j_call: TRBJ2-1
clone_size: NA
v_call: TRBV10-3
d_call: TRBD1
cdr3_aa: CAISKDRDEQFF
cdr3_nt: TGTGCCATCAGTAAGGACAGGGATGAGCAGTTCTTC

j_call: TRBJ2-5
clone_size: many
v_call: TRBV5-1
d_call: NA
cdr3_aa: CASSLVASDSETQYF
cdr3_nt: TGCGCCAGCAGCTTGGTGGCTTCGGATTCCGAGACCCAGTACTTC

j_call: TRBJ2-3
clone_size: few
v_call: TRBV20-1
d_call: NA
cdr3_aa: CSAHLSDTQYF
cdr3_nt: TGCAGTGCCCATTTATCAGATACGCAGTATTTT

j_call: TRBJ1-1
clone_size: NA
v_call: TRBV6-6
d_call: NA
cdr3_aa: CASSYFYGQGNMNTEAFF
cdr3_nt: TGTGCCAGCAGTTACTTTTATGGCCAGGGTAATATGAACACTGAAGCTTTCTTT

j_call: TRBJ1-3
clone_size: few
v_call: TRBV7-9
d_call: TRBD1
cdr3_aa: CASSHTGGTSGNTIYF
cdr3_nt: TGTGCCAGCAGCCATACAGGGGGCACCTCTGGAAACACCATATATTTT

j_call: TRBJ2-2
clone_size: few
v_call: TRBV12-3/TRBV12-4
d_call: TRBD2
cdr3_aa: CASNRIAGGRNGELFF
cdr3_nt: TGTGCCAGCAATCGTATAGCGGGAGGGCGGAACGGGGAGCTGTTTTTT

j_call: TRBJ2-2
clone_size: few
v_call: TRBV10-3
d_call: NA
cdr3_aa: CAISELTDGELFF
cdr3_nt: TGTGCCATCAGTGAGTTAACAGACGGGGAGCTGTTTTTT

j_call: TRBJ1-5
clone_size: few
v_call: TRBV7-9
d_call: NA
cdr3_aa: CASSLNRDPQHF
cdr3_nt: TGTGCCAGCAGCTTAAACAGGGACCCCCAGCATTTT

j_call: TRBJ1-2
clone_size: few
v_call: TRBV4-3
d_call: TRBD1
cdr3_aa: CASSQAPGQGWGYTF
cdr3_nt: TGCGCCAGCAGCCAAGCCCCCGGACAGGGCTGGGGCTACACCTTC

j_call: TRBJ2-7
clone_size: few
v_call: TRBV4-2
d_call: NA
cdr3_aa: CASSHMDEQYF
cdr3_nt: TGTGCCAGCAGCCACATGGACGAGCAGTACTTC

j_call: TRBJ1-4
clone_size: NA
v_call: TRBV5-1
d_call: TRBD1
cdr3_aa: CASSHSGTEEKLFF
cdr3_nt: TGCGCCAGCAGCCACTCCGGGACAGAGGAAAAACTGTTTTTT

j_call: TRBJ1-4
clone_size: few
v_call: TRBV7-2
d_call: NA
cdr3_aa: CASSGGANEKLFF
cdr3_nt: TGTGCCAGCAGTGGGGGGGCTAATGAAAAACTGTTTTTT

j_call: TRBJ2-1
clone_size: NA
v_call: TRBV5-4
d_call: TRBD1
cdr3_aa: CASRRDRGEQFF
cdr3_nt: TGTGCCAGCAGAAGGGACAGGGGAGAGCAGTTCTTC